The T cell receptor (beta chain) described here comes from a study of blood T cell repertoires in COVID-19. The overall study: There were acute and convalescent COVID-19 samples, and they came from the United States, Italy and Spain. PBMCs, B-cell-depleted T cells, or T cells were the source of the cDNA or gDNA that made up the material.

Comments on this clone: Other DNA variants within this sample encode the same CDR3.

Original data processing: From reference gene primer amplification, estimates of nucleated cell counts were derived. Repertoires were generated with immunoSEQ multiplex PCR, while TCRdb's copy carries only in-frame clones and drops some. V, J and clone size derive from that table, while D and trimming were established from the DNA sequence. The data contain about 220,000 clones, 80% of them singletons. The ends lost 2 bases at V and 4 bases at J; junction bases unmatched: 3. The CDR3 sequence is 15 residues long. Germline CDR1 GTSNPN, CDR2 SVGIG (reference sequence). The sequence was collected from a woman aged 70-85 years with acute or convalescent COVID-19. V and J are TRBV30 and TRBJ2-3, with 13 bases identical to TRBD2. The material sequenced was peripheral blood. In nucleotides, the CDR3 is TGTGCCTGGAGTACTAGCGGGGGGGCCGCAGATACGCAGTATTTT. Translated: CAWSTSGGAADTQYF.